Listed below are T cell receptor beta chains from one sample, sequenced in a study of cytomegalovirus exposure and HLA in healthy donors. Only in-frame clones appear in the TCRdb table, and some are missing; sequencing was by immunoSEQ multiplex PCR. This table holds about 130,000 clones, about three quarters found once. Source material: PBMCs. These receptors originate from a man aged 45-60 years in good health and CMV-seronegative. CDR3s include the opening cysteine and the closing phenylalanine or tryptophan. D genes are given only for firm matches. Rows give clone size only sometimes, using once, few, many, or a class for an expanded clone.

few TRBJ1-2 TRBD1 TRBV2 CASSRDRANDGYTF TGTGCCAGCAGCCGGGACAGGGCTAATGATGGCTACACCTTC
. TRBJ1-6 TRBD1 TRBV5-4 CASSLSGQDPLYSPLHF TGTGCCAGCAGCTTGTCGGGACAGGATCCGTTATATTCACCCCTCCACTTT
. TRBJ2-5 TRBD1 TRBV6-6 CASTDRLKETQYF TGTGCCAGCACGGACAGGTTAAAAGAGACCCAGTACTTC
. TRBJ2-7 . TRBV5-1 CASSLRTSTSRPARTSEQYF TGCGCCAGCAGCCTCCGGACATCCACTTCAAGACCAGCCCGAACCTCCGAGCAGTACTTC
. TRBJ2-2 TRBD1 TRBV19 CASWRGPGQGLVTGELFF TGTGCCAGCTGGAGGGGCCCGGGACAGGGGCTGGTTACCGGGGAGCTGTTTTTT
once TRBJ2-2 . TRBV7-7 CASSLQGRNTGELFF TGTGCCAGCAGCTTACAAGGGCGTAACACCGGGGAGCTGTTCTTT
. TRBJ1-4 . TRBV14 CASSQVGGLNEKLFF TGTGCCAGCAGCCAAGTGGGGGGTCTCAATGAAAAACTGTTTTTT
. TRBJ2-2 TRBD1 TRBV19 CASSIAPRTGDTGELFF TGTGCCAGTAGTATCGCCCCTAGGACAGGGGACACCGGGGAGCTGTTTTTT
. TRBJ1-5 TRBD1 TRBV6-5 CASSYQGGSNQPQHF TGTGCCAGCAGTTACCAGGGGGGCAGCAATCAGCCCCAGCATTTT
. TRBJ1-2 TRBD1 TRBV5-5 CASSFPGGAGYTF TGTGCCAGCAGCTTCCCAGGGGGCGCTGGCTACACCTTC
once TRBJ2-1 TRBD2 TRBV5-1 CASSPGTSGYNEQFF TGCGCCAGCAGCCCCGGGACTAGCGGTTACAATGAGCAGTTCTTC
. TRBJ2-3 . TRBV7-2 CASSLGRGTDTQYF TGTGCCAGCAGCTTAGGACGGGGAACAGATACGCAGTATTTT
. TRBJ2-4 TRBD1 TRBV19 CASIGTGEGNIQYF TGTGCCAGTATAGGGACAGGGGAGGGAAACATTCAGTACTTC
. TRBJ2-5 . TRBV30 CAWSPGVETQYF TGTGCCTGGAGTCCAGGGGTTGAGACCCAGTACTTC
. TRBJ2-5 . TRBV29-1 CSVNAVQLRETQYF TGCAGCGTCAATGCGGTCCAGCTGAGAGAGACCCAGTACTTC
. TRBJ2-2 TRBD2 TRBV7-7 CASSSGLAGAGELFF TGTGCCAGCAGCTCGGGACTAGCGGGGGCCGGGGAGCTGTTTTTT
. TRBJ2-1 TRBD2 TRBV9 CASSGTSGVPYNEQFF TGTGCCAGCAGCGGGACTAGCGGGGTCCCCTACAATGAGCAGTTCTTC
. TRBJ1-1 . TRBV6-5 CATARRGEAFF TGTGCCACCGCACGAAGGGGAGAAGCTTTCTTT
. TRBJ2-5 . TRBV6-1 CASSGEALGETQYF TGTGCCAGCAGTGGGGAGGCCCTGGGAGAGACCCAGTACTTC
. TRBJ2-7 . TRBV2 CASSETGMAEQYF TGTGCCAGCAGTGAAACAGGGATGGCCGAGCAGTACTTC
. TRBJ1-2 . TRBV4-1 CASSQVGSGVYGYTF TGCGCCAGCAGCCAAGTAGGGAGTGGGGTCTATGGCTACACCTTC
. TRBJ2-3 TRBD2 TRBV2 CASSVSRGGTDTQYF TGTGCCAGCAGTGTTTCCCGGGGGGGCACAGATACGCAGTATTTT
. TRBJ2-5 . TRBV7-2 CASSLGTLREQYF TGTGCCAGCAGCTTAGGGACCCTGAGGGAGCAGTACTTC
. TRBJ2-2 TRBD2 TRBV6-5 CASSSYGLAGTGELFF TGTGCCAGCAGTTCCTATGGACTAGCGGGCACCGGGGAGCTGTTTTTT
. TRBJ2-5 . TRBV5-1 CASRGWGVQETQYF TGCGCCAGCAGGGGTTGGGGGGTCCAAGAGACCCAGTACTTC
once TRBJ1-1 . TRBV6-1 CASSARAGWNTEAFF TGTGCCAGCAGTGCTCGGGCGGGGTGGAACACTGAAGCTTTCTTT
. TRBJ1-4 TRBD1 TRBV4-1 CASSQVGQGNEKLFF TGCGCCAGCAGCCAAGTGGGACAGGGGAATGAAAAACTGTTTTTT
. TRBJ2-5 TRBD1 TRBV13 CASSWGQGEIQQETQYF TGTGCCAGCAGCTGGGGACAGGGAGAAATCCAACAAGAGACCCAGTACTTC
. TRBJ1-1 . TRBV6-1 CASSEWGRGRAEAFF TGTGCCAGCAGTGAATGGGGCAGGGGCCGCGCTGAAGCTTTCTTT
. TRBJ2-5 TRBD2 TRBV7-9 CASSFSGEQTQYF TGTGCCAGCAGCTTTAGCGGGGAACAGACCCAGTACTTC
. TRBJ2-7 TRBD2 TRBV5-8 CASSLVRREVYEQYF TGTGCCAGCAGCTTAGTCCGGCGGGAGGTATACGAGCAGTACTTC
few TRBJ2-1 TRBD1 TRBV12-5 CASGSFSDRGGNEQFF TGTGCTAGTGGTTCCTTCTCGGACAGGGGTGGCAATGAGCAGTTCTTC
few TRBJ1-2 . TRBV6-5 CASRRRQAGYGYTF TGTGCCAGCAGACGACGACAGGCCGGATATGGCTACACCTTC
. TRBJ1-6 . TRBV5-8 CASSPGQYNSPLHF TGTGCCAGCAGCCCAGGACAGTATAATTCACCCCTCCACTTT
. TRBJ2-5 TRBD2 TRBV4-3 CASSQASGETQYF TGCGCCAGCAGCCAAGCTAGCGGTGAGACCCAGTACTTC
. TRBJ2-7 . TRBV7-9 CASSLAATTYEQYF TGTGCCAGCAGCTTGGCCGCAACCACCTACGAGCAGTACTTC